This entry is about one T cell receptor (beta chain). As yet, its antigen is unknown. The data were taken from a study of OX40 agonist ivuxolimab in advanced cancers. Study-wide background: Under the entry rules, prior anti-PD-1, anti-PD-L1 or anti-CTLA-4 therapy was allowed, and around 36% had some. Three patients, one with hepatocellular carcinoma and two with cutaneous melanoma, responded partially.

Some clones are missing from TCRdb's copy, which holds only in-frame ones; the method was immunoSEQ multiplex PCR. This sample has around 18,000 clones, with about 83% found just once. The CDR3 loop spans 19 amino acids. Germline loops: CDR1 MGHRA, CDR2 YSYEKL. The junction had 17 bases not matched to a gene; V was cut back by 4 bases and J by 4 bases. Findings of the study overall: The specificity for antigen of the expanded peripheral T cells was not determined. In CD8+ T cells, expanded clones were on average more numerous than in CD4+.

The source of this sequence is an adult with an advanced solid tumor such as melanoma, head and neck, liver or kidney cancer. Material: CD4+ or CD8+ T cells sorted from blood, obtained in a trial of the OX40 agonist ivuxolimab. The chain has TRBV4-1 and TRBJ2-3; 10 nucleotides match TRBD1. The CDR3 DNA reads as TGCGCCAGCAGCCCGGGACAGGGGATTTGGGACACGTTGTCAGATACGCAGTATTTT. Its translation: CASSPGQGIWDTLSDTQYF.